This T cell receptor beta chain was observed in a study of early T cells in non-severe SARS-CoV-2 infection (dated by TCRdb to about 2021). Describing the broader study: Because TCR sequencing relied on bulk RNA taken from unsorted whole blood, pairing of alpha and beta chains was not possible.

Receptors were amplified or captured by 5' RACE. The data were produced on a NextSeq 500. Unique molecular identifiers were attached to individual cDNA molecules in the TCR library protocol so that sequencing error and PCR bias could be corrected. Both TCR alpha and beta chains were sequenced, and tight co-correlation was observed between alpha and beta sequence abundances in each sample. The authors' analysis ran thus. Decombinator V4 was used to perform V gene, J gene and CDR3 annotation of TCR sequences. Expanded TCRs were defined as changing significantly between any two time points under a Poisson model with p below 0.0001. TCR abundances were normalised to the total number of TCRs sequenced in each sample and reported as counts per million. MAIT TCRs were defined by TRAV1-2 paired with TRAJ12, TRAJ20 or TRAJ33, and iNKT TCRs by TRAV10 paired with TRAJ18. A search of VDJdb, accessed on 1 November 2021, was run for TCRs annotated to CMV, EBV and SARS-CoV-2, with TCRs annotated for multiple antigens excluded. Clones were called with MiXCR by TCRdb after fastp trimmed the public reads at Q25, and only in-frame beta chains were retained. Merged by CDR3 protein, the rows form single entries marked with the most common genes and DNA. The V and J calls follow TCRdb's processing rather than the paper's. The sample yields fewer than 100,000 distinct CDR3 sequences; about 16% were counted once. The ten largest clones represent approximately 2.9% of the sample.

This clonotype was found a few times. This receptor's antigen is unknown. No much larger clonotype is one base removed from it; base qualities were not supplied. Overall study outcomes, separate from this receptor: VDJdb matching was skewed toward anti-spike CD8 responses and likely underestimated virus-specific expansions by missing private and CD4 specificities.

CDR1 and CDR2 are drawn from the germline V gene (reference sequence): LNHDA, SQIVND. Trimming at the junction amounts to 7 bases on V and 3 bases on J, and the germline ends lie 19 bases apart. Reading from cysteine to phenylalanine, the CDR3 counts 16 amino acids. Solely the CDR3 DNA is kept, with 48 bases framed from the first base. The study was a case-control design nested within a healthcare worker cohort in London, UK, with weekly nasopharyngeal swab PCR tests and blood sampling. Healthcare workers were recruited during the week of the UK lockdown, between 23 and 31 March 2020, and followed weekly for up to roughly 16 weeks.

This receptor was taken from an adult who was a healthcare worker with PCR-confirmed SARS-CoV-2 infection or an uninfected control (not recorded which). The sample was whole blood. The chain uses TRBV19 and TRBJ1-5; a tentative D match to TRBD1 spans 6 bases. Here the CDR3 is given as CASIPSQGNTNQPQHF. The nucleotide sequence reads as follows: TGTGCCAGTATTCCATCGCAGGGGAACACCAATCAGCCCCAGCATTTT. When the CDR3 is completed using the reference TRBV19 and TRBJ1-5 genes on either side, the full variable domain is DGGITQSPKYLFRKEGQNVTLSCEQNLNHDAMYWYRQDPGQGLRLIYYSQIVNDFQKGDIAEGYSVSREKKESFPLTVTSAQKNPTAFYLCASIPSQGNTNQPQHFGDGTRLSIL.